What follows are 26 T cell receptor beta chains derived from one specimen sequenced in a study of blood T cell repertoires in COVID-19. TCRdb's copy holds only in-frame clones and misses some; the assay was immunoSEQ multiplex PCR. The sample has 40,000 or so clones, roughly 80% seen once. Sequences were obtained from peripheral blood. These receptors were collected from an older woman with acute or convalescent COVID-19.

In regard to this clone: Sequence at one end of the junction differs from germline and may be a read error. The J gene is TRBJ2-7, the V gene TRBV19; no clear D. The CDR3 covers 13 residues. CDR1 LNHDA and CDR2 SQIVND come from the germline V gene (reference sequence). CDR3 loop: CASSIPPSHEQYF. Written as DNA, the CDR3 is TGTGCCAGTAGTATACCCCCCTCCCACGAGCAGTACTTC.

The chain employs TRBV7-3 and TRBJ2-4, with a tentative D call TRBD1 (6 bases). This CDR3 has 13 amino acids. Trimming took off 4 bases at V and 6 bases at J, with 10 bases between the two ends. The germline V gene has CDR1 SGHTA and CDR2 FQGTGA. The CDR3 bases are TGTGCCAGCAGCTCCATACAGGGAAACATTCAGTACTTC. Its protein is CASSSIQGNIQYF.

The chain is built from TRBV2 and TRBJ2-3; D not certain. The CDR3 runs 16 residues. Trimming left V 1 base short and J 1 base short, with 12 bases between. CDR1 is SNHLY and CDR2 is FYNNEI in the germline V gene. The CDR3 loop reads CASSEGVFPGTDTQYF. The CDR3 DNA follows: TGTGCCAGCAGTGAAGGAGTCTTCCCTGGCACAGATACGCAGTATTTT. Using reference TRBV2 and TRBJ2-3 for the parts outside the CDR3, the full variable domain is EPEVTQTPSHQVTQMGQEVILRCVPISNHLYFYWYRQILGQKVEFLVSFYNNEISEKSEIFDDQFSVERPDGSNFTLKIRSTKLEDSAMYFCASSEGVFPGTDTQYFGPGTRLTVL.

The gene calls are TRBV19 and TRBJ1-6; D ambiguous. V shed 5 bases and J shed 10 bases, with 9 bases lying between them. Germline V gives CDR1 LNHDA, CDR2 SQIVND (reference sequence). CDR3 length: 12 residues. The CDR3 here is CASSDMESPLHF. In DNA form, the CDR3 reads TGTGCCAGTAGTGACATGGAATCACCCCTCCACTTT.

A few counts support this clone. The gene calls are TRBV7-3 and TRBJ1-1, with D unresolved. The germline V and J ends were trimmed by 1 base and 5 bases, with 8 bases remaining between them. The germline V gene has CDR1 SGHTA and CDR2 FQGTGA. This CDR3 region has 13 residues. Here the CDR3 reads CASSLKDGTEAFF. CDR3 nucleotide sequence: TGTGCCAGCAGCTTAAAAGACGGGACTGAAGCTTTCTTT.

The rearrangement uses TRBV9 and TRBJ1-5; D remains ambiguous. The CDR3 is 12 residues long. Germline V CDR1 and CDR2: SGDLS, YYNGEE. The V end was cut by 4 bases, the J end by 9 bases, with 11 bases between. The CDR3 bases are TGTGCCAGCAGCTCACGTGAGGGGCCCCAGCATTTT. It encodes CASSSREGPQHF.

The chain is built from TRBV5-1 and TRBJ2-7, with 7 bases fitting TRBD2. Losses at the gene ends were 1 base for V and 3 bases for J; bases not matched to a gene: 1. The CDR3 length is 13 residues. CDR1 is SGHRS, CDR2 YFSETQ, per germline. The CDR3 nucleotides read TGCGCCAGCAGCTTGACTAGCGACTACGAGCAGTACTTC. Residues: CASSLTSDYEQYF.

CDR3 sequence reads: CASSQVAGGTDTQYF. The CDR3 DNA is TGTGCCAGCAGCCAAGTGGCAGGGGGCACAGATACGCAGTATTTT. This chain connects TRBV3-1 (or the pseudogene TRBV3-2) to TRBJ2-3, with D possibly being TRBD1 (6 bases). V lost 1 base, J lost 1 base, and 9 bases lay in between. This CDR3 has 15 amino acids. Germline V gene lookup returns CDR1 LGHDT and CDR2 YNNKEL (reference sequence).

The CDR3 loop reads CASMPGGYGYTF. In DNA, the CDR3 is TGTGCCAGCATGCCGGGGGGGTATGGCTACACCTTC. This chain connects TRBV28 to TRBJ1-2; perhaps TRBD1 as D (5 bases). CDR1 and CDR2 from the germline V gene are MDHEN and SYDVKM. CDR3 length equals 12 residues. V was shortened by 7 bases and J by 5 bases, with 11 bases between the two germline ends.

This rearrangement joins TRBV4-3 to TRBJ2-7, with 8 bases lining up with TRBD1. Per the germline V gene, CDR1 is LGHNA and CDR2 is YSLEER. The CDR3 loop spans 14 amino acids. Trimming at V came to 1 base and at J to 4 bases, leaving 3 bases not matched to a gene. The CDR3, as DNA: TGCGCCAGCAGCCAAGGGACAGGGAAGTACGAGCAGTACTTC. It specifies CASSQGTGKYEQYF.

The chain couples TRBV10-3 to TRBJ2-7; 8 positions agree with TRBD1. The V gene's germline CDR1 is ENHRY and CDR2 SYGVKD. This CDR3 spans 17 amino acids. The V and J ends lost 4 bases and 3 bases, in that order; junction bases with no gene match: 14. The CDR3 loop reads CAISGGQATSTGYEQYF. The CDR3 nucleotides read TGTGCCATCAGTGGGGGACAGGCCACCTCGACGGGCTACGAGCAGTACTTC.

The chain recombines TRBV2 with TRBJ2-1, with D unclear. Germline CDR1 SNHLY, CDR2 FYNNEI. Trimming left V 3 bases short and J 3 bases short, with 3 bases between. This CDR3 comprises 12 residues. The DNA of the CDR3 is TGTGCCAGCAGTGACATCTACAATGAGCAGTTCTTC. Its translation: CASSDIYNEQFF. Supplemented by reference TRBV2 and TRBJ2-1, the full variable domain reads EPEVTQTPSHQVTQMGQEVILRCVPISNHLYFYWYRQILGQKVEFLVSFYNNEISEKSEIFDDQFSVERPDGSNFTLKIRSTKLEDSAMYFCASSDIYNEQFFGPGTRLTVL.

The rearrangement links TRBV4-1 to TRBJ2-6; 7 positions agree with TRBD1. V was pared by 0 bases and J by 4 bases, with 3 bases of the junction left unmatched. CDR1 is MGHRA, CDR2 YSYEKL, per germline. CDR3 length: 16 residues. This CDR3 is CASSQEQGNGANVLTF. In DNA form, the CDR3 reads TGCGCCAGCAGCCAAGAACAGGGGAACGGGGCCAACGTCCTGACTTTC.

The genes are TRBV28 and TRBJ1-1, with 7 bases identical to TRBD1. This CDR3 spans 15 amino acids. Germline CDR1 MDHEN, CDR2 SYDVKM. The J segment lost 0 bases and the V segment lost 5 bases, leaving 6 bases of the junction unmatched. The CDR3 DNA sequence: TGTGCCAGCAGTACCGGGACAGCTCTGAACACTGAAGCTTTCTTT. This codes for CASSTGTALNTEAFF.

The V call is TRBV19, the J call TRBJ1-5, with D possibly TRBD1 on 5 matching bases. V lost 5 bases, J lost 0 bases, and 11 bases lay in between. This CDR3 is built from 15 residues. The germline V gene encodes CDR1 LNHDA and CDR2 SQIVND (reference sequence). The CDR3 loop is CASSVGGYSNQPQHF. CDR3 DNA sequence: TGTGCCAGTAGTGTGGGGGGTTATAGCAATCAGCCCCAGCATTTT.

The chain links TRBV5-1 to TRBJ2-1; TRBD2 is a possible D gene (5 bases). V was clipped by 0 bases and J by 12 bases, with 19 bases between them. This CDR3 contains 15 residues. Germline-derived CDR1 and CDR2 are SGHRS and YFSETQ. For the CDR3, the DNA is TGCGCCAGCAGCTTGGACACTAGGAAGGTGTGGGGGCAGTTCTTC. Its protein is CASSLDTRKVWGQFF.

This rearrangement joins TRBV7-2 to TRBJ2-1; D is perhaps TRBD1 (5 bases). The CDR3 sequence is 14 residues long. V was pared by 5 bases and J by 10 bases, with 18 bases between. CDR1 is SGHTA, CDR2 FQGNSA, per germline. The CDR3 is CASSPTYRTEEQFF. For the CDR3, the DNA is TGTGCCAGCAGCCCGACATACAGGACGGAAGAGCAGTTCTTC. The full variable domain, completed using reference TRBV7-2 and TRBJ2-1, is GAGVSQSPSNKVTEKGKDVELRCDPISGHTALYWYRQSLGQGLEFLIYFQGNSAPDKSGLPSDRFSAERTGGSVSTLTIQRTQQEDSAVYLCASSPTYRTEEQFFGPGTRLTVL.

This clone was detected a few times. The chain combines TRBV3-1 (or the pseudogene TRBV3-2) with TRBJ2-7; D gene unclear. With 0 bases removed from V and 0 bases from J, the gap between germline ends came to 9 bases. The CDR3 spans 15 residues. The V gene's germline CDR1 is LGHDT and CDR2 YNNKEL (reference sequence). Written as DNA, the CDR3 is TGTGCCAGCAGCCAAGATCTTACTGTCTCCTACGAGCAGTACTTC. As protein: CASSQDLTVSYEQYF.

The chain couples TRBV7-8 to TRBJ2-5; D unresolved. V was clipped by 6 bases and J by 9 bases, with 14 bases between them. CDR3 length: 12 amino acids. In germline, CDR1 is SGHVS, CDR2 FQNEAQ. This CDR3 reads CASSSSSLAQYF. CDR3 bases: TGTGCCAGCAGTTCCTCGAGTTTGGCCCAGTACTTC.

This clone occurred once. This chain connects TRBV16 to TRBJ2-3, with a tentative D call TRBD1 (6 bases). Trimming removed 4 bases at V and 2 bases at J, with 16 bases between. Germline CDR1 reads KGHSY; CDR2 reads FQNENV. The CDR3 length is 16 residues. The CDR3 sequence is CASSPQTGTLTDTQYF. The CDR3 DNA sequence: TGTGCCAGCAGCCCCCAGACAGGTACCCTCACAGATACGCAGTATTTT.

The chain is built from TRBV5-8 and TRBJ2-1; a possible D gene is TRBD2 (6 bases). CDR1 is SGHTS and CDR2 is YDEGEE in the germline V gene. The CDR3 has 15 residues. V lost 0 bases to trimming and J lost 6 bases, with 13 bases between them. The CDR3 region has the DNA TGTGCCAGCAGCTTGGGGCAGGGAGGTTTCAATGAGCAGTTCTTC. Translated: CASSLGQGGFNEQFF.

The V and J genes are TRBV30 and TRBJ1-1; D perhaps matches TRBD1 (6 bases). CDR1 GTSNPN and CDR2 SVGIG come from the germline V gene (reference sequence). This CDR3 is built from 12 residues. The ends were cut back, 3 bases at V and 5 bases at J, with 10 bases in the middle. The CDR3 here is CAWSQGWTEAFF. The CDR3 DNA reads TGTGCCTGGAGCCAGGGGTGGACTGAAGCTTTCTTT.

The CDR3 is CASSYASTGVKGKLFF. CDR3 DNA sequence: TGTGCCAGCAGTTACGCCTCGACAGGGGTTAAGGGAAAACTGTTTTTT. The rearrangement joins TRBV6-5 to TRBJ1-4, with 8 bases lining up with TRBD1. There are 16 residues in the CDR3. Germline V gene lookup returns CDR1 MNHEY and CDR2 SVGAGI. The V and J ends lost 2 bases and 10 bases, in that order; junction bases with no gene match: 12.

The rearrangement joins TRBV10-3 to TRBJ1-1, with 8 bases fitting TRBD1. This CDR3 contains 14 residues. Looked up from germline, CDR1 is ENHRY and CDR2 is SYGVKD. The trim removed 5 bases at V and 3 bases at J, leaving 5 bases unmatched. The CDR3 sequence is CAISWTGRDTEAFF. In DNA form, the CDR3 reads TGTGCCATCAGTTGGACAGGGCGGGACACTGAAGCTTTCTTT.

The chain joins TRBV3-1 (or the pseudogene TRBV3-2) to TRBJ2-3; 9 nucleotides line up with TRBD2. With V trimmed by 3 bases and J by 6 bases, 10 bases remained unmatched. CDR1 is LGHDT, CDR2 YNNKEL, per germline (reference sequence). The length of the CDR3 is 16 residues. This CDR3 reads CASSQLMRGGLDTQYF. CDR3 nucleotides: TGTGCCAGCAGCCAGTTAATGCGGGGGGGCCTGGATACGCAGTATTTT.

The sample holds a few counts of this clone. V gene TRBV10-3 combines with J gene TRBJ2-7; maybe TRBD1 (6 bases). Germline V gene sequence: CDR1 ENHRY, CDR2 SYGVKD. This CDR3 is built from 17 residues. V lost 4 bases and J lost 3, with 22 bases in between. The CDR3 DNA is TGTGCCATCAGTGTGGGGATAGACAGGACCCTCGACTACGAGCAGTACTTC. Protein: CAISVGIDRTLDYEQYF.